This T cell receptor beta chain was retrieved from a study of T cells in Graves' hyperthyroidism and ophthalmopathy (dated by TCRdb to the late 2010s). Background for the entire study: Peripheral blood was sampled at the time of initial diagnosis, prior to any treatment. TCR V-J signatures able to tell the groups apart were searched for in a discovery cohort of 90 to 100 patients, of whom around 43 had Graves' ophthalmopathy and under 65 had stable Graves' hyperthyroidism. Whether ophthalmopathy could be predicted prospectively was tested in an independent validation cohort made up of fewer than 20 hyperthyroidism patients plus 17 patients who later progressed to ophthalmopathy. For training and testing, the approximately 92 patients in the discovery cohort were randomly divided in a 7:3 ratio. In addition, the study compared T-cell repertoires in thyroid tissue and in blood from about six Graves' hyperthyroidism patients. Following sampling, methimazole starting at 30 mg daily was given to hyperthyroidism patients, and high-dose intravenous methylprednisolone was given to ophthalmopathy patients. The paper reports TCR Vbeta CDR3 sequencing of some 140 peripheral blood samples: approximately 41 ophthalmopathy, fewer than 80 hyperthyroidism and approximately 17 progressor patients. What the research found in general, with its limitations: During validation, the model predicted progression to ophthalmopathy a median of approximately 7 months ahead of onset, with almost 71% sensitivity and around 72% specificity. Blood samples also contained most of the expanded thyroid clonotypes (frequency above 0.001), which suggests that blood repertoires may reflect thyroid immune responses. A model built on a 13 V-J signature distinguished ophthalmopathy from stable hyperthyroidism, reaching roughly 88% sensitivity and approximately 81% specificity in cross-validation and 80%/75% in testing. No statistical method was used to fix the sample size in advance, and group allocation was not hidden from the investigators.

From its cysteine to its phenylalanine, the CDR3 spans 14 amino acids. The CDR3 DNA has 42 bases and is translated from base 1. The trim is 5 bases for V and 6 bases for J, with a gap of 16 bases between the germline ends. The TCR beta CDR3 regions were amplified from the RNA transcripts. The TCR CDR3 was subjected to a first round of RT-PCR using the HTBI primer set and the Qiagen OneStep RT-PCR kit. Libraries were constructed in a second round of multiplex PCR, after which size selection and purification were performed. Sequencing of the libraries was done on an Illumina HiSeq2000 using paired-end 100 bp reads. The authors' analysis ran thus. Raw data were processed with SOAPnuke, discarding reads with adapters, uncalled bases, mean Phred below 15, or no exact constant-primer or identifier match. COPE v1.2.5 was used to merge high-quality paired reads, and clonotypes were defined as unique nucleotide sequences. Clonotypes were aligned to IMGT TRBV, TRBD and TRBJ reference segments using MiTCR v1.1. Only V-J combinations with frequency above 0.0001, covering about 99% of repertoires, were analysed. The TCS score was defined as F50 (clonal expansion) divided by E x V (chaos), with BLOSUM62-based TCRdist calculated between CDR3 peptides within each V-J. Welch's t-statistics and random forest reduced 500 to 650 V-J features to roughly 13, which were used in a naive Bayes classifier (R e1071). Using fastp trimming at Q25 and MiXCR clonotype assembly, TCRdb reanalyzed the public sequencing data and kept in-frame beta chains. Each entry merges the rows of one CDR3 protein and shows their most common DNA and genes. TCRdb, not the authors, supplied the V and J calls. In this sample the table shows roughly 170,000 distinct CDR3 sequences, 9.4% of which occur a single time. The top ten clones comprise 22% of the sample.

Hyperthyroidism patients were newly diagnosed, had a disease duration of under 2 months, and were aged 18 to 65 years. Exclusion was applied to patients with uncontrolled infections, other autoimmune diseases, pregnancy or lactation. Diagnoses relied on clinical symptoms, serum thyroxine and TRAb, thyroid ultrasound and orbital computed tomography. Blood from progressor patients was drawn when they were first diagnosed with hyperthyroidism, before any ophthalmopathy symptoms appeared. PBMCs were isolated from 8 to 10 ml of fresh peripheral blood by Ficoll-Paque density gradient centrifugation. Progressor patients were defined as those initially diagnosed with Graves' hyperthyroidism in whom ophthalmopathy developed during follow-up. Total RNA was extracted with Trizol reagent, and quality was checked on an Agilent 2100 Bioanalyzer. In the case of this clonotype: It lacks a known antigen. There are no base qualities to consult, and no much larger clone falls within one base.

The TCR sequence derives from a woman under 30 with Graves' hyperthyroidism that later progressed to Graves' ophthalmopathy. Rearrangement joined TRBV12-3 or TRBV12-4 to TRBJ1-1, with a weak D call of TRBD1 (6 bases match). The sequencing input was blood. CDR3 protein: CASSTHGGRPEAFF. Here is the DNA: TGTGCCAGCAGTACTCACGGGGGGCGTCCTGAAGCTTTCTTT.